The 32 T cell receptor beta chains reported below all come from one sample, sequenced in a study of patients and donors after allogeneic stem cell transplantation. Using its own MiXCR run on the RT-PCR reads, TCRdb lists one record per CDR3 protein. The profile shows over 400,000 distinct CDR3 sequences, approximately 16% of them singletons. Sequenced sample: blood, either unsorted or a sorted T cell fraction (not recorded which). These receptors were taken from a human donor who was either an allogeneic HSCT recipient or a stem cell or donor lymphocyte infusion donor (not recorded which). It is not recorded whose cells these are; they may come from a transplant donor.

This clonotype was counted between two and nine times. The chain uses TRBV3-1 and TRBJ2-1; TRBD2 agrees at 9 bases. Unmatched junction bases numbered 3, after V lost 11 bases and J lost 7 bases. The germline V gene encodes CDR1 LGHDT and CDR2 YNNKEL (reference sequence). This CDR3 is built from 11 residues. The CDR3 nucleotides are TGTGCCGGGACTAGCCCTAATGAGCAGTTCTTC. Translation gives CAGTSPNEQFF.

The genes are TRBV7-2 and TRBJ2-4; D not resolved. There are 14 residues in the CDR3. Trimming pared 2 bases from V and 0 bases from J, leaving 5 bases between. Germline CDR1 is SGHTA and CDR2 is FQGNSA. The CDR3 region has the DNA TGTGCCAGCAGCTTACTTGCAGCCAAAAACATTCAGTACTTC. Translation gives CASSLLAAKNIQYF.

This sequence joins TRBV7-8 and TRBJ2-3; D is tentatively TRBD1 or TRBD2 (5 bases each). The germline V gene encodes CDR1 SGHVS and CDR2 FQNEAQ. Between the trimmed V and J ends, which lost 2 bases and 2 bases, there was a span of 8 bases. The CDR3 loop spans 14 amino acids. The CDR3 spells CASSLWGYTDTQYF. CDR3 DNA: TGTGCCAGCAGCTTATGGGGGTACACAGATACGCAGTATTTT.

This clonotype has only a few counts. The chain uses TRBV7-2 and TRBJ2-5, with D hard to call. Germline V lookup: CDR1 SGHTA, CDR2 FQGNSA. The CDR3 sequence is 15 residues long. The V and J ends lost 5 bases and 5 bases respectively, with 18 bases between them. Written as DNA, the CDR3 is TGTGCCAGCAGCCCCGTCGGAACGTTGCGGGAGACCCAGTACTTC. Its protein product is CASSPVGTLRETQYF.

The J gene is TRBJ1-2, the V gene TRBV7-4, with D uncertain. CDR1 SGHVT and CDR2 SQSDAQ come from the germline V gene. V lost 8 bases and J 7 bases, leaving 20 bases between the germline ends. The CDR3 loop spans 14 amino acids. The CDR3, as DNA: TGTGCCAGCGGAGGGATCCGGCCGGGCACTGGCTACACCTTC. The encoded protein is CASGGIRPGTGYTF.

The sample holds a few counts of this clonotype. This rearrangement joins TRBV7-8 to TRBJ2-6; D ambiguous. The CDR3 loop spans 16 amino acids. Germline CDR1 SGHVS, CDR2 FQNEAQ. Trimming took off 1 base at V and 1 base at J, with 8 bases between the two ends. The CDR3 reads CASSLGIGSGANVLTF. In nucleotides, the CDR3 is TGTGCCAGCAGCTTAGGTATTGGTTCTGGGGCCAACGTCCTGACTTTC.

This clonotype was observed a handful of times. The gene calls are TRBV20-1 and TRBJ2-1, with D tentatively TRBD1 (6 bases). Germline CDR1 is DFQATT and CDR2 is SNEGSKA (reference sequence). V lost 4 bases and J lost 2, with 12 bases in between. CDR3 length equals 14 residues. CDR3 amino acids: CSAIRQAPYNEQFF. Written as DNA, the CDR3 is TGCAGTGCTATTCGACAGGCACCCTACAATGAGCAGTTCTTC.

This clonotype was detected only a few times. The J gene is TRBJ2-7, the V gene TRBV19; perhaps TRBD1 as D (6 bases). Deletions cut 4 bases from V and 7 bases from J, with 20 bases between. This CDR3 spans 15 amino acids. CDR1 LNHDA and CDR2 SQIVND come from the germline V gene (reference sequence). For the CDR3, the DNA is TGTGCCAGTAGTACAGACAGGTGGTCGTTTGGGGAGCAGTACTTC. Its translation: CASSTDRWSFGEQYF.

This clonotype was seen only a few times. The V call is TRBV25-1, the J call TRBJ1-1; D gene ambiguous. This CDR3 has 16 amino acids. Germline CDR1 MGHDK, CDR2 SYGVNS. The V gene lost 0 bases and the J gene lost 1 base, with 12 bases spanning the gap. CDR3: CASSEYEGVRNTEAFF. CDR3 sequence (DNA): TGTGCCAGCAGTGAATACGAGGGAGTCCGGAACACTGAAGCTTTCTTT.

This clonotype has a count of ten or more. The rearrangement links TRBV12-3 or TRBV12-4 to TRBJ1-5; D ambiguous. The CDR3 is 14 residues long. V lost 2 bases to trimming and J lost 4 bases, with 9 bases between them. The CDR3 is CASSLRVGNQPQHF. The CDR3 region has the DNA TGTGCCAGCAGTTTAAGAGTGGGGAATCAGCCCCAGCATTTT.

This clonotype was seen a handful of times. The V call is TRBV9, the J call TRBJ2-2; D unclear. From germline, CDR1 is SGDLS and CDR2 YYNGEE. CDR3 length: 14 amino acids. V shed 0 bases and J shed 1 base, with 4 bases lying between them. CDR3 sequence (DNA): TGTGCCAGCAGCGTAGTAGGGAACACCGGGGAGCTGTTTTTT. Translation: CASSVVGNTGELFF.

This clonotype has a count of ten or more. The V and J genes are TRBV19 and TRBJ1-5, with D tentatively TRBD1 (6 bases). Per the germline V gene, CDR1 is LNHDA and CDR2 is SQIVND (reference sequence). The CDR3 is 16 residues long. The V end was cut by 2 bases, the J end by 4 bases, with 15 bases between. The CDR3: CASSITGGQVNQPQHF. DNA for the CDR3: TGTGCCAGTAGTATAACGGGGGGCCAGGTTAATCAGCCCCAGCATTTT.

V usage is TRBV9 and J usage is TRBJ1-2; D ambiguous. V lost 0 bases to trimming and J lost 7 bases, with 13 bases between them. Germline assignment: CDR1 SGDLS and CDR2 YYNGEE. CDR3 size: 14 residues. The CDR3 protein is CASSVVSSSSGYTF. CDR3 coding DNA: TGTGCCAGCAGCGTAGTCAGCAGTTCGAGTGGCTACACCTTC.

The genes are TRBV27 and TRBJ2-3; no reliable D call. With 5 bases removed from V and 9 bases from J, the gap between germline ends came to 15 bases. The germline V gene has CDR1 MNHEY and CDR2 SMNVEV (reference sequence). This CDR3 is 13 amino acids long. The CDR3 coding sequence is TGTGCCAGCAGTCCAGAACCGCCCCAGACGCAGTATTTT. Its translation is CASSPEPPQTQYF.

The chain uses TRBV20-1 and TRBJ2-7; TRBD1 aligns across 7 bases. The CDR3 covers 14 residues. Germline CDR1 reads DFQATT; CDR2 reads SNEGSKA (reference sequence). The junction had 10 bases not matched to a gene; V was cut back by 6 bases and J by 2 bases. The CDR3 reads CSAPPGQLTYEQYF. The CDR3 DNA sequence: TGCAGTGCCCCCCCGGGACAGCTAACCTACGAGCAGTACTTC.

This clonotype was detected a few times. V usage is TRBV29-1 and J usage is TRBJ2-3; D not certain. The length of the CDR3 is 14 residues. Germline CDR1 is SQVTM and CDR2 is ANQGSEA. With 3 bases removed from V and 1 base from J, the gap between germline ends came to 11 bases. CDR3 protein: CSVDLTLGTDTQYF. The CDR3 DNA is TGCAGCGTTGATCTGACACTTGGCACAGATACGCAGTATTTT.

This clonotype showed up many times. The chain is built from TRBV4-1 and TRBJ1-6, with TRBD1 matching 7 bases. Germline loops: CDR1 MGHRA, CDR2 YSYEKL. This CDR3 region has 16 residues. Unmatched junction bases numbered 7, after V lost 1 base and J lost 7 bases. The CDR3: CASSQVGDRHNSPLHF. In nucleotides, the CDR3 is TGCGCCAGCAGCCAAGTTGGGGACAGACACAATTCACCCCTCCACTTT.

This clonotype occurred a few times. Its ends do not fully match the called genes, so a read error is possible. The chain carries TRBV30 and TRBJ2-1; a possible D gene is TRBD2 (6 bases). Germline V gives CDR1 GTSNPN, CDR2 SVGIG (reference sequence). This CDR3 comprises 12 residues. The CDR3 DNA reads TGTGCCTGGAGCCACCCCCGGAGGGTTAATTTATTC. Translation: CAWSHPRRVNLF.

This clonotype has a handful of counts. The V call is TRBV30, the J call TRBJ2-5; D may correspond to TRBD1 or TRBD2 (5 bases each). Trimming shortened V by 4 bases and J by 5 bases, and 17 bases separated the two germline ends. CDR1 and CDR2 (germline): GTSNPN, SVGIG (reference sequence). CDR3 length: 14 amino acids. The chain's CDR3 is CAWIKLGVQETQYF. For the CDR3, the DNA is TGTGCCTGGATCAAACTAGGGGTGCAGGAGACCCAGTACTTC.

The rearrangement uses TRBV4-1 and TRBJ2-5; 7 bases match TRBD1. Germline loops: CDR1 MGHRA, CDR2 YSYEKL. V shed 4 bases and J 0 bases; nucleotides not matched to a gene: 5. This CDR3 spans 15 amino acids. CDR3 sequence: CASSRPGQNQETQYF. The CDR3 region has the DNA TGCGCCAGCAGCCGACCGGGACAGAACCAAGAGACCCAGTACTTC.

This clonotype was counted ten times or more. The V gene is TRBV9, the J gene TRBJ2-2, with D unresolved. The CDR3 has 12 amino acids. V lost 1 base and J lost 7, with 5 bases in between. Germline CDR1 reads SGDLS; CDR2 reads YYNGEE. CDR3 coding DNA: TGTGCCAGCAGCGTACCTCTCGGGGAGCTGTTTTTT. Its translation is CASSVPLGELFF. The full variable domain, its missing parts supplied by reference TRBV9 and TRBJ2-2, is DSGVTQTPKHLITATGQRVTLRCSPRSGDLSVYWYQQSLDQGLQFLIQYYNGEERAKGNILERFSAQQFPDLHSELNLSSLELGDSALYFCASSVPLGELFFGEGSRLTVL.

This clonotype was counted many times. V usage is TRBV12-3 or TRBV12-4 and J usage is TRBJ1-2; D unclear. Trimming shortened V by 3 bases and J by 4 bases, and 12 bases separated the two germline ends. CDR3 length: 14 amino acids. The CDR3 sequence: CASSFSPGGYGYTF. The CDR3 DNA is TGTGCCAGCAGTTTTTCTCCGGGAGGCTATGGCTACACCTTC.

V and J are TRBV11-2 and TRBJ2-7; TRBD2 agrees at 13 bases. The V gene's germline CDR1 is SGHAT and CDR2 FQNNGV. This CDR3 has 15 residues. The J segment lost 7 bases and the V segment lost 3 bases, leaving 6 bases of the junction unmatched. CDR3 sequence reads: CASSFTSGRAQEQYF. In DNA, the CDR3 is TGTGCCAGCAGCTTTACTAGCGGGAGGGCCCAGGAGCAGTACTTC.

This clonotype is judged medium-sized. This rearrangement joins TRBV15 to TRBJ2-5; 7 bases agree with TRBD2. CDR1 and CDR2 from the germline V gene are LNHNV and YYDKDF (reference sequence). Trimming removed 1 base from V and 7 bases from J; junction bases left unmatched: 3. The CDR3 runs 13 residues. The CDR3, as DNA: TGTGCCACCAGCAGAGGTGGGGAGGGGACCCAGTACTTC. The encoded protein is CATSRGGEGTQYF.

This clonotype was counted a few times. V is TRBV12-3 or TRBV12-4 and J is TRBJ2-1; weak D call: TRBD1 (5 bases). The CDR3 loop spans 15 amino acids. The V end lost 8 bases, the J end lost 2 bases, and 16 bases lay between the germline ends. This chain's CDR3 is CASAPTQTAYNEQFF. The CDR3 nucleotides read TGTGCCAGCGCACCTACTCAGACAGCCTACAATGAGCAGTTCTTC.

The chain joins TRBV19 to TRBJ2-3; tentative D call: TRBD2 (5 bases). The V gene lost 1 base and the J gene lost 5 bases, with 10 bases spanning the gap. The CDR3 is 14 residues long. Germline CDR1 LNHDA, CDR2 SQIVND (reference sequence). CDR3: CASSIGRAGDTQYF. CDR3 nucleotide sequence: TGTGCCAGTAGTATAGGGCGGGCGGGAGATACGCAGTATTTT.

A remark on this clonotype: An end of the junction does not agree with germline; a read error may underlie this. The chain links TRBV12-3 or TRBV12-4 to TRBJ1-3; unclear D gene. The CDR3 loop spans 11 amino acids. Written as DNA, the CDR3 is TGTGCCAGCAGTTTAGAAAACATCATATATTTT. This encodes CASSLENIIYF.

This clonotype was detected many times. The chain links TRBV7-2 to TRBJ1-3; D ambiguous. CDR3 length: 13 amino acids. Germline values: CDR1 SGHTA, CDR2 FQGNSA. V dropped 2 bases and J dropped 1 base, with 3 bases sitting between them. CDR3 bases: TGTGCCAGCAGCTTACGGTCTGGAAACACCATATATTTT. Amino acids: CASSLRSGNTIYF.

This clonotype was seen a few times. The V call is TRBV9, the J call TRBJ1-2, with 8 bases matching TRBD1. The CDR3 sequence is 16 residues long. Unmatched junction bases numbered 14, after V lost 3 bases and J lost 7 bases. CDR1 is SGDLS, CDR2 YYNGEE, per germline. CDR3 sequence reads: CASSAPTGESLFGYTF. The CDR3 DNA reads TGTGCCAGCAGCGCCCCGACAGGGGAGAGTTTGTTTGGCTACACCTTC.

The chain recombines TRBV11-3 with TRBJ2-2; D is uncertain. V was trimmed by 0 bases and J by 4 bases, leaving 6 bases between them. Looked up from germline, CDR1 is SGHNT and CDR2 is YENEEA. This CDR3 region has 14 residues. This CDR3 reads CASSLDWGTGELFF. CDR3 DNA sequence: TGTGCCAGCAGCTTAGACTGGGGCACCGGGGAGCTGTTTTTT.

The chain employs TRBV10-3 and TRBJ1-6, with TRBD1 as a possible D gene (5 bases). Trimming removed 1 base at V and 0 bases at J, with 13 bases between. This CDR3 contains 18 residues. CDR1 and CDR2 (germline): ENHRY, SYGVKD. CDR3 coding DNA: TGTGCCATCAGTGAGTTTGGGGGTATCAGCTCCTATAATTCACCCCTCCACTTT. It yields the protein CAISEFGGISSYNSPLHF.

This clonotype showed up just a few times. The genes are TRBV5-1 and TRBJ1-1, with D possibly TRBD1 on 5 matching bases. V lost 3 bases and J lost 4, with 19 bases in between. The CDR3 runs 16 residues. Germline CDR1 SGHRS, CDR2 YFSETQ. CDR3 nucleotide sequence: TGCGCCAGCAGCTCCTCAAGTCGGGGGTTTGGCACTGAAGCTTTCTTT. It codes for CASSSSSRGFGTEAFF.